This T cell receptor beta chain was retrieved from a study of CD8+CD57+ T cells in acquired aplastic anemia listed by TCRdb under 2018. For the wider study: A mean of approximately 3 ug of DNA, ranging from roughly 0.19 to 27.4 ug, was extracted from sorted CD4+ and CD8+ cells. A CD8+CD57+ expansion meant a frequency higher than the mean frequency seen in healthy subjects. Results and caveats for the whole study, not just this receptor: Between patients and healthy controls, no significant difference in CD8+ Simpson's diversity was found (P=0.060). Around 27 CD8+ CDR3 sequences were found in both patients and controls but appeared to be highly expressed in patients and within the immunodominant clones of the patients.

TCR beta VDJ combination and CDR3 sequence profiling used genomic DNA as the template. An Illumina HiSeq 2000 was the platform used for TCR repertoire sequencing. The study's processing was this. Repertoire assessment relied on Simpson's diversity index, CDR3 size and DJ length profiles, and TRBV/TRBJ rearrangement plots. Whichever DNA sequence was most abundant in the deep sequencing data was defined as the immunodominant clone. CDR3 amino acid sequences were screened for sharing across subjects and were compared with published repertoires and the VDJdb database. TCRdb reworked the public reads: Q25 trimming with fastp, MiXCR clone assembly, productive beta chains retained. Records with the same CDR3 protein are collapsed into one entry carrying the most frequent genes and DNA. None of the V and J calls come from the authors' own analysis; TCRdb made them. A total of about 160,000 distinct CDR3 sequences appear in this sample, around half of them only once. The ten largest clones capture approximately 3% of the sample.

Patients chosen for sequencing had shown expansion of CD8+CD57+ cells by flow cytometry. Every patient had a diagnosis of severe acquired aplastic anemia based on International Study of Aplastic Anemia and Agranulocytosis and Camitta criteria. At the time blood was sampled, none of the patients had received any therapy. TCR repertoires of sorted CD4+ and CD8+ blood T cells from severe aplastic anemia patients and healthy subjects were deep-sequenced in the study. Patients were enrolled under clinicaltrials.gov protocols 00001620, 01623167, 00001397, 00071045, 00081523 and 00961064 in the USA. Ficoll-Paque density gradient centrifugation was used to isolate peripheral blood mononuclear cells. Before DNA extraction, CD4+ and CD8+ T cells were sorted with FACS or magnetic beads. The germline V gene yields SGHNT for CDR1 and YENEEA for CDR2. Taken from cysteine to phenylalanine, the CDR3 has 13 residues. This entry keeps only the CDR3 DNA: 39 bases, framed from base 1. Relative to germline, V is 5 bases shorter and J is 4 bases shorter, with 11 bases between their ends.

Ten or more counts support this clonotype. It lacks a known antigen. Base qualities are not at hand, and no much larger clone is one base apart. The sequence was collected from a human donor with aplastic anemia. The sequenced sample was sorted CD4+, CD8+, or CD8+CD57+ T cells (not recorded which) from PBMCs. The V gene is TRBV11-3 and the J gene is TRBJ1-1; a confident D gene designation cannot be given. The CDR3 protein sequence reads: CASSTREVTEAFF. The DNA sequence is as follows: TGTGCCAGCAGCACGAGGGAGGTCACTGAAGCTTTCTTT.